This entry features one TCR beta chain sequence. Its specific antigen is unknown. One end of the junction does not line up with germline, which may come from a read error. The data originate from a study of cytomegalovirus exposure and HLA in healthy donors (dated by TCRdb to between 2016 and 2019). Context from the whole study: In an earlier analysis of under 750 of the donors, approximately 300 Gb of sequence data and 117 million unique TCR beta sequences from 150 million to 200 million T cells were reported. An early release covering more than 500 HLA-typed donors comprised approximately 300 gigabases of sequencing data and approximately 85 million unique TCR sequences. Of the approximately 400 genotyped donors, 65% to 90% fell in the genetic ancestry cluster associated with self-reported Caucasian donors. The study aimed to test whether cataloging public T cell receptors could reveal signatures of past pathogen exposure. The T cell repertoires of several hundred subjects were profiled by immunosequencing and related to cytomegalovirus serostatus. Besides the first cohort of 666 subjects, a separate validation cohort made up of over 95 different subjects was used. To predict cytomegalovirus infection status, the study brought together high-throughput TCR immunosequencing, statistical association of individual TCRs with disease status, and machine learning. To study patterns of TCR occurrence, a later analysis re-analyzed previously published TCR beta repertoires from 550 to 800 donors and added high-resolution HLA genotyping. The later analysis used no new phenotypic data to find candidate immune exposures, relying instead on TCR beta sequences and their occurrence across donors. To decide whether each TCR beta V gene segment behaved as functional or pseudogenic, an earlier analysis of several hundred of the donors relied on high-throughput TCR beta sequencing. Donor age, sex, ethnicity and CMV serostatus were compiled together with the repertoire data. A later genetic analysis took genome-wide SNP genotypes for about 55% of the 666 donors and used that subset as a discovery cohort. Every repertoire in the discovery cohort had been generated on one and the same sequencing platform. Both class I and class II loci were covered by HLA typing, at four-digit resolution. Typing coverage differed by locus: A, B, C, DRB1 and DQB1 were typed in about 620-640 donors, DQA1 in 522, DPA1 in around 580, and DPB1 in approximately 450. Five DR-DQ haplotypes were handled as single units for association and clustering because linkage in the cohort was strong. Among some 400 genotyped donors of the cohort, an average of 235,054 unique TCR beta nucleotide sequences were sequenced per donor, 15% to 20% of them non-productive.

The library was prepared using the immunoSEQ multiplex PCR assay. For the multiplex PCR, a mixture combining 60 forward primers for TCR Vbeta segments and 13 reverse primers for TCR Jbeta segments was used. The CDR3 region of rearranged TCR beta genes was amplified from genomic DNA with a multiplex PCR assay. Amplified TCR beta libraries were sequenced as 87-base-pair reads on the Illumina HiSeq System. The study's processing was this. A later analysis counted about 80 million unique TCR beta chains across the 650 to 700 repertoires, and approximately 11 million of these chains were shared by at least two donors. Raw reads were error-corrected and collapsed into unique sequences with a nearest-neighbor algorithm that merged closely related sequences to remove PCR and sequencing errors. To assign V, D and J gene segments, CDR3 sequences were aligned to IMGT reference sequences. For a sequence to be retained, at least a six-nucleotide match to both a V gene segment and a J gene segment was required. Rearrangements were classified as productive when the CDR3 lacked stop codons and remained in frame with V and J, and all other rearrangements were classified as non-productive. Following IMGT convention, CDR3 was defined as the stretch from the second conserved V-encoded cysteine to the conserved J-encoded phenylalanine. In an earlier analysis of around 640 of the donors, sequences lacking an unambiguous match to a single V gene segment were excluded. An earlier analysis of approximately 590 of the donors called V segments functional above 56.7% productive rearrangements and segregating when the between-donor standard deviation exceeded 5%. To diagnose cytomegalovirus status from the catalog of TCR beta chain sequences, a statistical classification framework was built. V and J gene assignment, in a later analysis, came from comparing TCR nucleotide sequences with IMGT/GENE-DB human TR gene sequences. In a later analysis, CDR3 sequences and most-parsimonious VDJ recombination scenarios were assigned using the TCRdist pipeline. In a later analysis, each TCR beta chain was defined by its CDR3 amino acid sequence together with its V-gene family, and reads without a unique V-gene family were excluded. As a way to deal with suspected cross-contamination and a sequencing artifact, a later analysis dropped 592 nucleotide sequences that were highly shared and had low generation probability. A later analysis calculated a clonal expansion index for each public chain from normalized within-repertoire ranks of inferred template counts. A later analysis computed generation probabilities with a VDJ recombination model fitted to out-of-frame rearrangements, and checked the results against IGoR. In a later analysis, TCR-TCR, TCR-HLA and TCR-CMV co-occurrence was scored with hypergeometric tests, and a repertoire-size bias correction was applied to TCR pairs. In a later analysis, false discovery rates were estimated by permuting HLA or CMV assignments 20 times. In a later analysis, co-occurring TCRs were grouped using DBSCAN, with TCRdist sequence similarity added in when clustering inside HLA-allele-positive subsets. Repertoires with fewer than 30,000 or more than 120,000 public chains were left out of co-occurrence clustering, as were five repertoires with anomalous nucleotide sharing. Here the immuneACCESS table is served through TCRdb, limited to in-frame sequences with V and J called. Missing clones are a known gap in these copies; in checked studies unresolved V genes cover under half, and the rest lacks a known reason. V and J calls and clone size are those listed in that table; D and trimming were worked out from the DNA. The sample includes tens of thousands of clones, with around two thirds observed a single time. The ten largest clonotypes hold approximately 6.3% of the sample.

In total, approximately 610 healthy bone marrow donors made up the cohort. All cohort members were sampled while nominally healthy, although unrecorded immune exposures were likely present. The donor tested CMV seronegative and was one of the 352 seronegative cohort members. Every donor gave a peripheral blood sample, and the peripheral blood mononuclear cells from that sample were used for TCR beta sequencing. The Qiagen DNeasy Blood Extraction Kit was used to extract genomic DNA from the blood cell samples. CDR1 and CDR2 (MNHEY, SVGAGI) derive from the germline V gene. The CDR3 spans 15 residues, from the cysteine through the phenylalanine. Only CDR3 DNA is held: 45 bases, read in frame from base 1. The full study reports these points: In both the original and validation cohorts, the classifier was reported to diagnose cytomegalovirus status with high specificity and sensitivity. Because HLA typing was unavailable for some donors at each locus, only the typed subset was used in association tests. When HLA alleles, especially DR and DQ, strongly co-occurred, TCR associations were difficult to assign to individual alleles. Correlated functional status among segregating V segments might reflect linkage disequilibrium, but an unknown experimental factor could not be ruled out. A later analysis reported that several top co-occurrence clusters appeared linked to parvovirus B19, influenza, CMV and Epstein-Barr virus. The cohort was sequenced for TCR beta chains only, and without alpha or paired-chain data the features that could be detected were limited. In a later analysis, HLA-associated TCR beta chains showed more clonal expansion and lower generation probabilities than non-associated chains that were equally common. In vitro tests confirmed that a few of the cytomegalovirus-associated TCR beta chains recognize cytomegalovirus antigens. The study gave a list of 150 to 200 TCR beta chains associated with cytomegalovirus. An association between a missense DCLRE1C variant and V-gene and J-gene trimming of TCR beta chains was found in a later genetic analysis and replicated in an independent cohort. While some public TCRs were present in many individuals, most TCR sequences turned up only very rarely across donors. In a later genetic analysis, fewer N-insertions in productive TCRs were reported among donors in an Asian-associated ancestry cluster than the 666-donor mean. The 87-base-pair reads could not distinguish some IMGT-functional V segments, including TRBV6-2 and TRBV6-3, so those segments were excluded. A further reported finding was that TCR beta sequences accurately predicted the HLA-A and HLA-B alleles for most subjects in the first cohort. Approximately 18 rarely observed V segments, including chromosome 9 orphons, were excluded from the earlier analysis of several hundred of the donors because counts were too low. Specific HLA alleles were associated with 15,000 to 20,000 TCR beta sequences at a false discovery rate of 0.05 in a later analysis. The only immune exposure information available for the cohort was CMV serostatus. Presence/absence analyses assumed roughly uniform sequencing depth across donors, an assumption that may not hold. The sequencing pipeline was judged likely to have produced a cluster of highly shared sequence variants as a technical artifact. In a later analysis, most CMV-associated TCR beta chains were found to appear HLA-restricted, with HLA associations seemingly driven largely by CMV exposure. According to a later analysis, TCR association rates differed among HLA loci, with DRB1 alleles showing the most associated TCRs and HLA-C alleles showing the fewest. According to the authors, the approach could potentially be generalized to other disease states and immunological phenotypes. In an earlier analysis of around 500 of the donors, most TCR beta V segments appeared in productive rearrangements about 87% or about 30% of the time, broadly matching IMGT annotations.

This sequence uses TRBV6-5 and TRBJ2-1; TRBD2 could be the D gene, as 7 bases match. The receptor was isolated from a man aged 25-45 years in good health and CMV-seronegative. Sequenced: PBMCs. The CDR3: CASSYVGGRYNGQFF. The DNA sequence follows: TGTGCCAGCAGTTACGTCGGGGGGCGCTACAATGGGCAGTTCTTC.